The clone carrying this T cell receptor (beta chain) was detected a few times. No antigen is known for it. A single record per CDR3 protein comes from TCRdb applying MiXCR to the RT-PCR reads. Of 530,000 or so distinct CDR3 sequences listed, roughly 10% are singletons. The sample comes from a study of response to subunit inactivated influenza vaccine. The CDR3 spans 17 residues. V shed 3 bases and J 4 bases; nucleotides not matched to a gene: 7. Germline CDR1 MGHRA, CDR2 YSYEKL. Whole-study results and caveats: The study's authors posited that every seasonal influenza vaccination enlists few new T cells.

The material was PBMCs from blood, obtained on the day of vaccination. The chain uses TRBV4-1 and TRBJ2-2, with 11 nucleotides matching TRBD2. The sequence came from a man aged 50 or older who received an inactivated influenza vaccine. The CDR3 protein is CASSQHTSGGGTGELFF. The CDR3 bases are TGCGCCAGCAGCCAGCACACTAGCGGGGGCGGCACCGGGGAGCTGTTTTTT.